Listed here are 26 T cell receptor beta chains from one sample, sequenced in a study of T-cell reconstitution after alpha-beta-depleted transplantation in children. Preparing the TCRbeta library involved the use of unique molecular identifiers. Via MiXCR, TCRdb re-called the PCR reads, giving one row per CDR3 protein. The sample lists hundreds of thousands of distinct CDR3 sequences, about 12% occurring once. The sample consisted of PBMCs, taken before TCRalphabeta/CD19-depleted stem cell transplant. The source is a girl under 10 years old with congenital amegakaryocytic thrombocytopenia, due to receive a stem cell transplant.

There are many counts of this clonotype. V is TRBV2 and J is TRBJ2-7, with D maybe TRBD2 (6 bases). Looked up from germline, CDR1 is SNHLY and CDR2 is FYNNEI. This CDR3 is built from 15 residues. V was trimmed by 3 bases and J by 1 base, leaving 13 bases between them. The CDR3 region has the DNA TGTGCCAGCAGTGACGGGAGCGGGCTGTCCTACGAGCAGTACTTC. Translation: CASSDGSGLSYEQYF. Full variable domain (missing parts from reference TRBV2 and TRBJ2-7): EPEVTQTPSHQVTQMGQEVILRCVPISNHLYFYWYRQILGQKVEFLVSFYNNEISEKSEIFDDQFSVERPDGSNFTLKIRSTKLEDSAMYFCASSDGSGLSYEQYFGPGTRLTVT.

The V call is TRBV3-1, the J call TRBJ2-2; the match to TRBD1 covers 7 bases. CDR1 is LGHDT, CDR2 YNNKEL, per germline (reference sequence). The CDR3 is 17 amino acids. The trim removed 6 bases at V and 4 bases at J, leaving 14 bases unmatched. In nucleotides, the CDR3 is TGTGCCAGCAGAAGAAGGGGGCCGAGCGATCCCACCGGGGAGCTGTTTTTT. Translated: CASRRRGPSDPTGELFF.

The CDR3 DNA follows: TGCAGTGCTAGAGTGAGGACAGCCAAAGAGACCCAGTACTTC. It is translated as CSARVRTAKETQYF. The chain couples TRBV20-1 to TRBJ2-5, with a possible D match to TRBD1 (6 bases). The CDR3 runs to 14 residues. V was pared by 1 base and J by 3 bases, with 12 bases between. In germline, CDR1 is DFQATT, CDR2 SNEGSKA (reference sequence).

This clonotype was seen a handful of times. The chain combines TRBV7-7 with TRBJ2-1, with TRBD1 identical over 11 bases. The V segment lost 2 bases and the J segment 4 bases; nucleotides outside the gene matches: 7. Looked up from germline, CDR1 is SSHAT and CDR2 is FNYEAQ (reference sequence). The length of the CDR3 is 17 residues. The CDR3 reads CASSLLPGQGVYNEQFF. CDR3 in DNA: TGTGCCAGCAGCTTATTGCCGGGACAGGGGGTTTACAATGAGCAGTTCTTC.

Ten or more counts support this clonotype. The CDR3 DNA sequence: TGCAGCGTTGAGGAGACAGGGGTCGGCACTGAAGCTTTCTTT. Amino acids: CSVEETGVGTEAFF. This chain joins TRBV29-1 and TRBJ1-1; 8 bases agree with TRBD1. The CDR3 is 14 residues long. Germline-derived CDR1 and CDR2 are SQVTM and ANQGSEA. V shed 3 bases, J shed 4 bases, and the junction held 7 bases outside the gene matches.

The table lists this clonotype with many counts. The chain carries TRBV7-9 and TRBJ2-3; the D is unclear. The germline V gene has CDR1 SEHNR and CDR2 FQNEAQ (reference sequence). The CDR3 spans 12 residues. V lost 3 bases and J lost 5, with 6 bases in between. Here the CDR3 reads CASSFAGDTQYF. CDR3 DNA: TGTGCCAGCAGCTTTGCAGGAGATACGCAGTATTTT.

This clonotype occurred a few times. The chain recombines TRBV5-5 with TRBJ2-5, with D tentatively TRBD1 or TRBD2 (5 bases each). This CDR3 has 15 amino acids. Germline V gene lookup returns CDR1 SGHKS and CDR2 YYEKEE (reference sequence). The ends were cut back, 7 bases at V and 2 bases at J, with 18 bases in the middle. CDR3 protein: CASRPPGAGQETQYF. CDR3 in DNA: TGTGCCAGCCGACCTCCCGGGGCAGGACAAGAGACCCAGTACTTC.

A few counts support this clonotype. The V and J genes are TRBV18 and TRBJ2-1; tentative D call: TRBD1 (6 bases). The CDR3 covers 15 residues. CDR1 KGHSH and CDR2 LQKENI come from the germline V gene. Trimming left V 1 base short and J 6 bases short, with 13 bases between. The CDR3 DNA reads TGTGCCAGCTCACCACAAAGTGCAGGGGTCAATGAGCAGTTCTTC. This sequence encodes CASSPQSAGVNEQFF.

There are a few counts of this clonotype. The CDR3 DNA is TGTGCCAGCAGTTACCGGGACGGTTCCTACGAGCAGTACTTC. Translation: CASSYRDGSYEQYF. The chain couples TRBV6-5 to TRBJ2-7; D may correspond to TRBD1 or TRBD2 (5 bases each). The CDR3 is 14 amino acids. CDR1 MNHEY and CDR2 SVGAGI come from the germline V gene. Trimming took 2 bases from V and 1 from J, leaving 9 bases between them.

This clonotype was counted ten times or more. CDR3 amino acids: CSAIPPWRMDEQFF. Written as DNA, the CDR3 is TGCAGTGCTATCCCCCCGTGGCGTATGGATGAGCAGTTCTTC. The chain carries TRBV20-1 and TRBJ2-1; D gene unclear. Trimming cost V 4 bases and J 8 bases, with 18 bases left between them. This CDR3 has 14 amino acids. Per the germline V gene, CDR1 is DFQATT and CDR2 is SNEGSKA (reference sequence).

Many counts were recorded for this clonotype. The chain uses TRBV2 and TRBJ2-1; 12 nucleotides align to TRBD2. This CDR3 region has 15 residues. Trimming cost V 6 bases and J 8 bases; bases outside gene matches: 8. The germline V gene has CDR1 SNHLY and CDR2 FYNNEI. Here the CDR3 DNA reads TGTGCCAGCAGCCTGACTAGCGGGAGTATCGATGAGCAGTTCTTC. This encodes CASSLTSGSIDEQFF.

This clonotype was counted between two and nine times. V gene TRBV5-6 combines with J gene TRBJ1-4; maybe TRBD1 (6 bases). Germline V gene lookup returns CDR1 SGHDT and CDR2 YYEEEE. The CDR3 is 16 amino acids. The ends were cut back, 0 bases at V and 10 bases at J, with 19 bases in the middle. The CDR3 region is CASSLDSWGAVGKLFF. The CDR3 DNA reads TGTGCCAGCAGCTTGGATTCTTGGGGGGCCGTCGGAAAACTGTTTTTT.

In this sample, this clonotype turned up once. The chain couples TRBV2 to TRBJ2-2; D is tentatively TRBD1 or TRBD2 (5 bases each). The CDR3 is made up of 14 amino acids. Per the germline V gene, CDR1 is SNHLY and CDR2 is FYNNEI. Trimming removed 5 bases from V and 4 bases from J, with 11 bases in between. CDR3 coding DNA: TGTGCCAGCAGTTACTGGGACGCCACCGGGGAGCTGTTTTTT. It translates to CASSYWDATGELFF.

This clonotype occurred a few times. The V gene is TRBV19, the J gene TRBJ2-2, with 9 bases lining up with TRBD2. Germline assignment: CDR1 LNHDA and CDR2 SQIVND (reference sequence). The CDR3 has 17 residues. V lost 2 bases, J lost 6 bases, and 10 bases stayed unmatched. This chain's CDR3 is CASSILAGPVGAGELFF. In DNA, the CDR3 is TGTGCCAGTAGTATACTAGCGGGGCCGGTGGGCGCCGGGGAGCTGTTTTTT.

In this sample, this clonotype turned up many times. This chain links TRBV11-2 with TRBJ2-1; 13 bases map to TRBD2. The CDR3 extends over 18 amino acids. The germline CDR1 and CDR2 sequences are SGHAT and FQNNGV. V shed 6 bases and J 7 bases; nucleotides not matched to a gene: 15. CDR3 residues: CASRRGLAGVIRANEQFF. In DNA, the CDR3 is TGTGCCAGCAGGCGAGGACTAGCGGGAGTTATAAGGGCAAATGAGCAGTTCTTC.

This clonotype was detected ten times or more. CDR3 in DNA: TGCAGCGTTACCGGGACTAGCGGATCCGTTACCTCCTACAATGAGCAGTTCTTC. Translated: CSVTGTSGSVTSYNEQFF. The chain recombines TRBV29-1 with TRBJ2-1, with TRBD2 matching 11 bases. The V and J ends lost 5 bases and 0 bases, in that order; junction bases with no gene match: 12. The CDR3 loop spans 18 amino acids. Germline CDR1 and CDR2: SQVTM and ANQGSEA.

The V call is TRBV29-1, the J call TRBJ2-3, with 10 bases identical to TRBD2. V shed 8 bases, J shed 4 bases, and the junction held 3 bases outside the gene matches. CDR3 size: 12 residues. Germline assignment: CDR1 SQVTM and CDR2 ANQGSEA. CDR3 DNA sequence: TGCAGCCTACTAGCGGGACCAGATACGCAGTATTTT. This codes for CSLLAGPDTQYF.

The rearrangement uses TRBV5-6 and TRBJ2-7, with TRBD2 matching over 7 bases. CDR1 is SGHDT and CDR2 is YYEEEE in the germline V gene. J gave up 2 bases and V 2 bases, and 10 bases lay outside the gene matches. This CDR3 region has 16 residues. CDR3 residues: CASSFESGVEPYEQYF. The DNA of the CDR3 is TGTGCCAGCAGCTTCGAGAGCGGGGTAGAACCCTACGAGCAGTACTTC.

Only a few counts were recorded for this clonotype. CDR3 protein: CASSLMAGTGVPGISGVYGYTF. The CDR3 DNA reads TGCGCCAGCAGCTTGATGGCCGGGACAGGAGTTCCAGGGATCTCAGGTGTTTATGGCTACACCTTC. The rearrangement links TRBV5-1 to TRBJ1-2, with 8 bases identical to TRBD1. Trimming removed 1 base from V and 5 bases from J; junction bases left unmatched: 28. Germline values: CDR1 SGHRS, CDR2 YFSETQ. The CDR3 is 22 residues long. The variable domain in full, completed from reference TRBV5-1 and TRBJ1-2, reads KAGVTQTPRYLIKTRGQQVTLSCSPISGHRSVSWYQQTPGQGLQFLFEYFSETQRNKGNFPGRFSGRQFSNSRSEMNVSTLELGDSALYLCASSLMAGTGVPGISGVYGYTFGSGTRLTVV.

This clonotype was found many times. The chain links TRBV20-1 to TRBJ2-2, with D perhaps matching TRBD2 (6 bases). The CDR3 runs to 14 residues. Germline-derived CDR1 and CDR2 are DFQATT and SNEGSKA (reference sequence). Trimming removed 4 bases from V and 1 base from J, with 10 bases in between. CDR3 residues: CSATRGRNTGELFF. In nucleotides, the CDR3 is TGCAGTGCTACCCGGGGGAGGAACACCGGGGAGCTGTTTTTT.

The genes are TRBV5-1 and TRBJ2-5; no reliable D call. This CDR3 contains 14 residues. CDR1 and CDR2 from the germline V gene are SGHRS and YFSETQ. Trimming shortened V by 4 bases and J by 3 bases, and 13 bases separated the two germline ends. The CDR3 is CASSTGPVEETQYF. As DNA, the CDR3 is TGCGCCAGCAGCACCGGGCCAGTGGAAGAGACCCAGTACTTC.

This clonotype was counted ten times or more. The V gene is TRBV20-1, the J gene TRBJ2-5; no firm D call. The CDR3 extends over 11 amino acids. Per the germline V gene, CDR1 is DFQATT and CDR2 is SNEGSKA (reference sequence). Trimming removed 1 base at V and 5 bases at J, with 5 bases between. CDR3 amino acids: CSARVGETQYF. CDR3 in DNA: TGCAGTGCTAGAGTTGGGGAGACCCAGTACTTC.

This CDR3 is CASSLEGWTGLSPLHF. The DNA of the CDR3 is TGTGCCAGCAGCTTAGAAGGTTGGACAGGACTTTCACCCCTCCACTTT. The rearrangement joins TRBV7-9 to TRBJ1-6; 7 bases line up with TRBD1. CDR3 length equals 16 residues. Unmatched junction bases numbered 9, after V lost 1 base and J lost 9 bases. The germline gives CDR1 SEHNR, CDR2 FQNEAQ (reference sequence).

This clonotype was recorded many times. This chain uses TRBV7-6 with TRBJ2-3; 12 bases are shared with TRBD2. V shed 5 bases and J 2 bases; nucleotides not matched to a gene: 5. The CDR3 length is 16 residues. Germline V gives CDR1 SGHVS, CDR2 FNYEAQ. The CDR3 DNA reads TGTGCCAGCAGCAAAGGGACTAGCGGGTTCACAGATACGCAGTATTTT. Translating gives CASSKGTSGFTDTQYF.

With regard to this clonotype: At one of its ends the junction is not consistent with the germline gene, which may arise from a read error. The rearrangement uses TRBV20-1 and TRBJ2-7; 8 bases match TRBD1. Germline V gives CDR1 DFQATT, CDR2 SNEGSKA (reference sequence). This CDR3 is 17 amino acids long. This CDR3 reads CCASTEPRADRAYEQYF. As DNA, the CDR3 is TGCTGTGCTAGCACTGAACCACGCGCGGACAGGGCTTACGAGCAGTACTTC.

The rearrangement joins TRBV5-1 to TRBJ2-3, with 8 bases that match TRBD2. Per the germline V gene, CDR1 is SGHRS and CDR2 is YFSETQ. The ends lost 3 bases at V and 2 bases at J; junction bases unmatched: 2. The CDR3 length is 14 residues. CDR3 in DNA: TGCGCCAGCAGCTCTAGCGGGTTCACAGATACGCAGTATTTT. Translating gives CASSSSGFTDTQYF. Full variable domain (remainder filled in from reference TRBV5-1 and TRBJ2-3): KAGVTQTPRYLIKTRGQQVTLSCSPISGHRSVSWYQQTPGQGLQFLFEYFSETQRNKGNFPGRFSGRQFSNSRSEMNVSTLELGDSALYLCASSSSGFTDTQYFGPGTRLTVL.